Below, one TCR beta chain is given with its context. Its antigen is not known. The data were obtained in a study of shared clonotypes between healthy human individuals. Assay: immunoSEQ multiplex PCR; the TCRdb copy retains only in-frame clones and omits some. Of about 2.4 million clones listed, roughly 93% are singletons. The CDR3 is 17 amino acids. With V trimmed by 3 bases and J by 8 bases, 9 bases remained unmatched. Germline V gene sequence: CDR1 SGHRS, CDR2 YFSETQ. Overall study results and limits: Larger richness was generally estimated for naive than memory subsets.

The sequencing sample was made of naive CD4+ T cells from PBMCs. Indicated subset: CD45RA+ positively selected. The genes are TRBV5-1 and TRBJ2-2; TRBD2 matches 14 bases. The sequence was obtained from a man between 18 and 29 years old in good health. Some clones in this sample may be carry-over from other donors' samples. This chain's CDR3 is CASSSQPGLAGVGELFF. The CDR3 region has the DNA TGCGCCAGCAGCTCCCAACCGGGACTAGCGGGAGTAGGGGAGCTGTTTTTT.